What follows are 19 T cell receptor beta chains derived from one specimen sequenced in a study of cytomegalovirus exposure and HLA in healthy donors. Amplification used 60 Vbeta primers and 13 Jbeta primers. The assay was immunoSEQ multiplex PCR, and TCRdb's table has in-frame clones only and misses some. The profile shows about 150,000 clones, over 65% of them singletons. Sample: PBMCs. The receptors come from a man younger than 45 in good health and CMV-seronegative.

The gene calls are TRBV11-2 and TRBJ1-3, with a possible D match to TRBD1 (6 bases). Trimming took off 3 bases at V and 1 base at J, with 13 bases between the two ends. Per germline, CDR1 SGHAT and CDR2 FQNNGV. The length of the CDR3 is 16 residues. The CDR3: CASSFARGGSGNTIYF. In DNA, the CDR3 is TGTGCCAGCAGCTTCGCCAGGGGTGGATCTGGAAACACCATATATTTT.

The chain uses TRBV2 and TRBJ2-3, with 8 bases identical to TRBD1. In germline, CDR1 is SNHLY, CDR2 FYNNEI. J gave up 4 bases and V 9 bases, and 9 bases lay outside the gene matches. CDR3 length: 14 amino acids. The CDR3 coding sequence is TGTGCCAGAGAGATTGGACAGGGCGCAGATACGCAGTATTTT. This sequence encodes CAREIGQGADTQYF.

The chain links TRBV28 to TRBJ2-3; 7 bases match TRBD2. Losses at the gene ends were 5 bases for V and 3 bases for J; bases not matched to a gene: 5. Germline loops: CDR1 MDHEN, CDR2 SYDVKM. The CDR3 is 14 amino acids. CDR3 nucleotide sequence: TGTGCCAGCAGTACCGCAGCGGGGACAGATACGCAGTATTTT. The encoded protein is CASSTAAGTDTQYF.

The chain links TRBV7-9 to TRBJ1-1; D gene unclear. Germline CDR1 reads SEHNR; CDR2 reads FQNEAQ (reference sequence). Between the trimmed V and J ends, which lost 3 bases and 3 bases, there was a span of 5 bases. This CDR3 comprises 12 residues. The CDR3 reads CASSLRDTEAFF. CDR3 coding DNA: TGTGCCAGCAGCTTGAGGGACACTGAAGCTTTCTTT.

The rearrangement joins TRBV29-1 to TRBJ2-1; 10 nucleotides align to TRBD2. V gave up 2 bases and J gave up 8 bases; unmatched junction bases: 6. Germline CDR1 SQVTM, CDR2 ANQGSEA. The CDR3 length is 14 residues. The CDR3 region has the DNA TGCAGCGTTGAATCCAGCGGGGGGGTGGATGAGCAGTTCTTC. Amino acids: CSVESSGGVDEQFF.

This rearrangement joins TRBV9 to TRBJ1-1; the D is unclear. With 0 bases removed from V and 4 bases from J, the gap between germline ends came to 13 bases. This CDR3 has 15 residues. CDR1 is SGDLS, CDR2 YYNGEE, per germline. The CDR3 is CASSVESVVVTEAFF. CDR3 bases: TGTGCCAGCAGCGTAGAATCCGTTGTCGTCACTGAAGCTTTCTTT.

This chain links TRBV7-6 with TRBJ2-1; 10 bases are shared with TRBD1. The V segment lost 2 bases and the J segment 4 bases; nucleotides outside the gene matches: 14. Looked up from germline, CDR1 is SGHVS and CDR2 is FNYEAQ. CDR3 size: 19 residues. CDR3 DNA: TGTGCCAGCAGCTTATCAGTAGGCTGGGGGACAGGGGCTTACAATGAGCAGTTCTTC. Residues: CASSLSVGWGTGAYNEQFF.

This clone was counted only a few times. The chain employs TRBV6-1 and TRBJ2-5; 11 nucleotides align to TRBD1. Germline V gene data show CDR1 as MNHNS and CDR2 as SASEGT. There are 16 residues in the CDR3. The V segment lost 2 bases and the J segment 4 bases; nucleotides outside the gene matches: 6. CDR3 protein: CASSENLGQGAETQYF. CDR3 DNA: TGTGCCAGCAGTGAAAACCTAGGACAGGGGGCAGAGACCCAGTACTTC.

V and J are TRBV27 and TRBJ2-5; D call uncertain. Germline CDR1 is MNHEY and CDR2 is SMNVEV (reference sequence). The V end was cut by 5 bases, the J end by 5 bases, with 21 bases between. This CDR3 region has 16 residues. The CDR3 spells CASSPRIAAPMETQYF. The CDR3, as DNA: TGTGCCAGCAGTCCCCGGATAGCTGCCCCAATGGAGACCCAGTACTTC.

V usage is TRBV28 and J usage is TRBJ1-6, with D perhaps TRBD1 (5 bases). Germline CDR1 is MDHEN and CDR2 is SYDVKM. The CDR3 is 14 residues long. Trimming cost V 10 bases and J 5 bases, with 15 bases left between them. The CDR3 protein is CATLNRPNNSPLHF. The CDR3 DNA is TGTGCCACCCTAAACAGGCCCAATAATTCACCCCTCCACTTT. The variable domain in full, with the rest retrieved from reference TRBV28 and TRBJ1-6, is DVKVTQSSRYLVKRTGEKVFLECVQDMDHENMFWYRQDPGLGLRLIYFSYDVKMKEKGDIPEGYSVSREKKERFSLILESASTNQTSMYLCATLNRPNNSPLHFGNGTRLTVT.

The chain is built from TRBV19 and TRBJ2-2; 7 bases map to TRBD1. Germline V gene data show CDR1 as LNHDA and CDR2 as SQIVND (reference sequence). The CDR3 length is 17 residues. V lost 4 bases, J lost 5 bases, and 13 bases stayed unmatched. CDR3: CASSTRSPGGRTGELFF. CDR3 coding DNA: TGTGCCAGTAGTACAAGGTCTCCAGGGGGTAGAACCGGGGAGCTGTTTTTT.

V gene TRBV7-2 combines with J gene TRBJ1-1, with D tentatively TRBD1 (5 bases). This CDR3 has 14 amino acids. V was shortened by 6 bases and J by 1 base, with 12 bases between the two germline ends. Germline lookup yields CDR1 SGHTA and CDR2 FQGNSA. CDR3 amino acids: CASRSDSTNTEAFF. In DNA form, the CDR3 reads TGTGCCAGCAGGTCCGACAGTACGAACACTGAAGCTTTCTTT. Complete variable domain (other parts from reference TRBV7-2 and TRBJ1-1): GAGVSQSPSNKVTEKGKDVELRCDPISGHTALYWYRQSLGQGLEFLIYFQGNSAPDKSGLPSDRFSAERTGGSVSTLTIQRTQQEDSAVYLCASRSDSTNTEAFFGQGTRLTVV.

The rearrangement joins TRBV27 to TRBJ2-7, with D perhaps TRBD1 (6 bases). The CDR3 runs to 14 residues. Germline loops: CDR1 MNHEY, CDR2 SMNVEV (reference sequence). V was cut by 7 bases and J by 1 base, with 14 bases left in between. The CDR3 region is CASKRARGSYEQYF. The CDR3 nucleotides read TGTGCCAGCAAAAGAGCCAGGGGTTCCTACGAGCAGTACTTC.

J is TRBJ2-1 and V is TRBV9, with 10 bases identical to TRBD2. This CDR3 has 16 amino acids. The V gene's germline CDR1 is SGDLS and CDR2 YYNGEE. The V segment lost 2 bases and the J segment 7 bases; nucleotides outside the gene matches: 9. The CDR3 DNA sequence: TGTGCCAGCAGCGTCGTTACTAGCGGGGCGGGGAATGAGCAGTTCTTC. Translating it yields CASSVVTSGAGNEQFF. Using reference TRBV9 and TRBJ2-1 for the parts outside the CDR3, the full variable domain is DSGVTQTPKHLITATGQRVTLRCSPRSGDLSVYWYQQSLDQGLQFLIQYYNGEERAKGNILERFSAQQFPDLHSELNLSSLELGDSALYFCASSVVTSGAGNEQFFGPGTRLTVL.

In this sample, this clone turned up once. The rearrangement uses TRBV4-2 and TRBJ1-6, with D hard to call. V was clipped by 0 bases and J by 7 bases, with 13 bases between them. The CDR3 is 16 residues long. Per the germline V gene, CDR1 is LGHNA and CDR2 is YNFKEQ. CDR3 in DNA: TGTGCCAGCAGCCAAGATTGGGGAGACCTAAATTCACCCCTCCACTTT. Translation: CASSQDWGDLNSPLHF.

This clone occurred a few times. The gene calls are TRBV14 and TRBJ1-1; no firm D call. Germline CDR1 and CDR2: SGHDN and FVKESK. The V and J ends lost 1 base and 6 bases respectively, with 9 bases between them. The CDR3 is 13 amino acids. The CDR3 protein is CASSQAGGAEAFF. Here the CDR3 DNA reads TGTGCCAGCAGCCAAGCGGGAGGTGCTGAAGCTTTCTTT.

The chain is built from TRBV9 and TRBJ1-1, with D possibly being TRBD1 (6 bases). The germline V gene encodes CDR1 SGDLS and CDR2 YYNGEE. Between the trimmed V and J ends, which lost 0 bases and 6 bases, there was a span of 12 bases. The CDR3 covers 14 residues. DNA for the CDR3: TGTGCCAGCAGCGTAGCTTGGGACACTTCTGAAGCTTTCTTT. Protein: CASSVAWDTSEAFF.

J is TRBJ2-1 and V is TRBV27; 8 positions match TRBD2. Germline V gene sequence: CDR1 MNHEY, CDR2 SMNVEV (reference sequence). With 4 bases clipped from V and 6 bases from J, the junction kept 8 bases outside the gene matches. This CDR3 has 15 residues. CDR3 bases: TGTGCCAGCAGTTCCTCGGCGGGGGGTTTCAATGAGCAGTTCTTC. Translated: CASSSSAGGFNEQFF.

This chain links TRBV5-6 with TRBJ2-5; 8 bases are a match to TRBD1. CDR3 length: 15 residues. CDR1 is SGHDT and CDR2 is YYEEEE in the germline V gene. V was clipped by 2 bases and J by 5 bases; unmatched bases: 8. This CDR3 reads CASSFYSDRAETQYF. In DNA form, the CDR3 reads TGTGCCAGCAGCTTCTACTCGGACAGGGCTGAGACCCAGTACTTC.